The next 2 T cell receptor beta chains were all read from a single sample in a study of pediatric ulcerative colitis (dated by TCRdb to about 2019). Library preparation employed the immunoSEQ multiplex PCR assay. TCRdb limited this immuneACCESS table to in-frame rearrangements with V and J called. A share of clones is missing; checked studies link under half to unresolved V genes, and the rest is unexplained. For this sample there are 15,000 to 20,000 clones; approximately 69% appear just once. The ten largest clones take up approximately 3.6% of the sample. During colonoscopy, one to two pinch biopsies were obtained from the rectum for research. The sequenced sample consisted of gut tissue. Receptors originate from a girl between 5 and 17 years old with moderate ulcerative colitis.

CDR3 loop: CASSLVQAPGGYTF. As DNA, the CDR3 is TGTGCCAGCAGCTTAGTACAGGCCCCAGGGGGCTACACCTTC. The genes are TRBV7-9 and TRBJ1-2; tentatively, D is TRBD1 (5 bases). This CDR3 has 14 residues. The V gene lost 1 base and the J gene lost 8 bases, with 14 bases spanning the gap. CDR1 SEHNR and CDR2 FQNEAQ come from the germline V gene (reference sequence).

This clone appeared a few times. This chain connects TRBV5-1 to TRBJ2-3; 11 bases agree with TRBD2. With 4 bases clipped from V and 1 base from J, the junction kept 8 bases outside the gene matches. Germline lookup yields CDR1 SGHRS and CDR2 YFSETQ. The length of the CDR3 is 17 residues. CDR3 in DNA: TGCGCCAGCAGCCCGAGTCCACTAGCGGGGGGCACAGATACGCAGTATTTT. The encoded protein is CASSPSPLAGGTDTQYF.